The next 5 T cell receptor beta chains were all read from a single sample in a study of blood T cell repertoires in COVID-19. Method: immunoSEQ multiplex PCR; TCRdb's copy keeps in-frame clones and lacks some. Among about 400,000 clones, roughly nine tenths were seen once, and the ten largest hold about 3%. The sequenced material came from PBMCs or T cells enriched from blood (not recorded which). The receptors originated from a woman in her 30s who had recovered from COVID-19.

The V and J genes are TRBV7-3 and TRBJ2-1; D may be TRBD2 (6 bases). Between the trimmed V and J ends, which lost 1 base and 0 bases, there was a span of 10 bases. The CDR3 extends over 16 amino acids. The V gene's germline CDR1 is SGHTA and CDR2 FQGTGA. CDR3 residues: CASSLRGDGSYNEQFF. DNA of the CDR3: TGTGCCAGCAGCTTAAGGGGGGACGGCTCCTACAATGAGCAGTTCTTC.

This chain joins TRBV5-1 and TRBJ1-4, with D perhaps TRBD1 (5 bases). This CDR3 region has 16 residues. Trimming cost V 1 base and J 1 base, with 11 bases left between them. Germline lookup yields CDR1 SGHRS and CDR2 YFSETQ. CDR3 in amino acids: CASSLSPQGTNEKLFF. DNA of the CDR3: TGCGCCAGCAGCTTGAGTCCCCAGGGAACTAATGAAAAACTGTTTTTT.

The V gene is TRBV3-1 (or the pseudogene TRBV3-2), the J gene TRBJ2-1, with D possibly being TRBD2 (6 bases). The V gene's germline CDR1 is LGHDT and CDR2 YNNKEL (reference sequence). This CDR3 contains 14 residues. Trimming stripped 8 bases from V and 4 bases from J, with 15 bases between. This chain's CDR3 is CASRAASAYNEQFF. DNA for the CDR3: TGTGCCAGCCGGGCGGCTAGCGCATACAATGAGCAGTTCTTC.

The V call is TRBV7-2, the J call TRBJ1-2, with D possibly matching TRBD1 (6 bases). Germline values: CDR1 SGHTA, CDR2 FQGNSA. The CDR3 runs 14 residues. V lost 5 bases and J lost 1, with 11 bases in between. The CDR3 bases are TGTGCCAGCAGCACCCGACAGGATAACTATGGCTACACCTTC. Its translation: CASSTRQDNYGYTF.

J is TRBJ1-1 and V is TRBV7-9, with D unresolved. V was pared by 1 base and J by 5 bases, with 14 bases between. Germline V lookup: CDR1 SEHNR, CDR2 FQNEAQ (reference sequence). The CDR3 length is 15 residues. The CDR3 DNA sequence: TGTGCCAGCAGCTTAGGAGGGTCCCTCGGGACTGAAGCTTTCTTT. Encoded protein: CASSLGGSLGTEAFF. Together with reference TRBV7-9 and TRBJ1-1, the CDR3 gives the full variable domain: DTGVSQNPRHKITKRGQNVTFRCDPISEHNRLYWYRQTLGQGPEFLTYFQNEAQLEKSRLLSDRFSAERPKGSFSTLEIQRTEQGDSAMYLCASSLGGSLGTEAFFGQGTRLTVV.